Listed below are T cell receptor beta chains from one sample, sequenced in a study of blood T cell repertoires in COVID-19. This table comes from immunoSEQ multiplex PCR, and its TCRdb copy is limited to in-frame clones, with some not included. The repertoire holds approximately 70,000 clones, with 75% to 90% as singletons. The sequencing input was peripheral blood. These receptors were collected from a human donor in a cohort sampled during active COVID-19. Each CDR3 is given without its conserved first and last residue.

TRBV6-5,TRBJ2-1,ASSYSTGSRQF
TRBV7-9,TRBJ1-3,ASSLTERAAGNTIY
TRBV19,TRBJ1-5,ASSIAKGRVHQPQH
TRBV18,TRBJ1-1,ASSRPGSNTEAF
TRBV6-4,TRBJ2-3,ASSEGSGGTDTQY
TRBV29-1,TRBJ2-5,SVELLAGAGETQY
TRBV19,TRBJ2-5,ASSTDAQGTQETQY
TRBV29-1,TRBJ2-3,SVEGQDTDTQY
TRBV5-6,TRBJ1-2,ASSRAGTGRDYT
TRBV28,TRBJ1-1,ASSVRVVRGTEAF
TRBV28,TRBJ2-2,AVPGRDSYNGELF
TRBV3-1/TRBV3-2,TRBJ1-2,ASSPLAGYYGYT
TRBV5-1,TRBJ2-7,ASKGAGKPYEQY
TRBV6-5,TRBJ2-1,ASSPATSGSYEQF
TRBV10-3,TRBJ2-1,AISGGGATYNEQF
TRBV5-5,TRBJ2-5,ASSPGGYETQY